This T cell receptor (beta chain) was documented in a study of T cell responses to AZD1222 COVID-19 vaccine. General study results and limits: Unmutated variant regions are reportedly the target of nearly half of TCRs that are spike-specific.

With respect to this clone: The antigen is not known.

The germline V gene has CDR1 LGHDT and CDR2 YNNKEL (reference sequence). The CDR3 runs to 15 residues. V lost 1 base and J 3 bases, leaving 13 bases between the germline ends. The assay was immunoSEQ multiplex PCR, and TCRdb's table has in-frame clones only and misses some. The table lists around 150,000 clones, nearly 95% of them singletons, with approximately 3.8% in the top ten. This clonotype originated in an adult who received the AZD1222 COVID-19 vaccine. The gene calls are TRBV3-1 (or the pseudogene TRBV3-2) and TRBJ2-7, with D perhaps matching TRBD1 (6 bases). The sample was peripheral blood, taken 28 days after the second AZD1222 dose. In DNA form, the CDR3 reads TGTGCCAGCAGCCAAGTCACAGGGAGAGACTACGAGCAGTACTTC. Protein: CASSQVTGRDYEQYF.